What follows is one T cell receptor (beta chain) and its context. It has no known antigen specificity. Within one base of it there is no much larger clone, and no base qualities were kept. Whole blood was collected in K2EDTA tubes by collaborating institutions according to the institutions' own protocols. For TCRbeta analysis, collaborator samples were shipped as frozen whole blood, as isolated PBMCs, or as DNA extracted from either sample type. The immunoSEQ Assay, a bias-controlled multiplex PCR, was used to amplify TCRbeta CDR3 regions from genomic DNA. The published analysis was carried out like this. The number of nucleated cells in each sample was estimated by amplification of reference gene primers within the assay. To quantify the absolute abundance of each unique TCRbeta CDR3 rearrangement, sequence reads were collapsed and filtered. For each sample, productive Simpson clonality was calculated as the square root of Simpson's diversity index over productive rearrangements. TCRdb obtained this table from immuneACCESS and retained in-frame rearrangements with V and J assigned. These tables miss some clones; where compared with another copy, unresolved V genes account for less than half of the shortfall, and the remainder is unexplained. V and J calls and clone size are those listed in that table; D and trimming were worked out from the DNA. In all, the sample holds approximately 270,000 clones, and about 91% of those were seen once. The top ten clonotypes cover approximately 1.4% of the sample.

V trim: 4 bases; J trim: 4 bases; unmatched bases: 20. The CDR3 goes from the cysteine to the phenylalanine over 19 residues. This entry keeps only the CDR3 DNA: 57 bases, framed from base 1. CDR1 and CDR2, looked up from the germline V gene, are SGHDT and YYEEEE. The data derive from a study of blood T cell repertoires in COVID-19 (dated by TCRdb to 2020 to 2021). Some background on the complete study: Samples from collaborators originated in the United States, Italy and Spain and spanned both the acute and convalescent phases of COVID-19. The material from the prospective study consisted of cDNA or gDNA derived from T cells, B-cell-depleted T cells, or PBMCs. Subjects who had been exposed to COVID-19, were actively infected with it, or had recovered from it provided the deeply sampled blood TCRbeta repertoires that made up the dataset. The repertoires were released in a freely available public database meant as a resource for research on the immune response to SARS-CoV-2. The samples were drawn from the first 160 participants of the ongoing ImmuneRACE study and from 1,200 or so subjects provided by 6 global collaborators. A de-identified subject ID, COVID-19 status, age in years and sex were almost always included in the sample metadata. Where HLA class I and class II types were available, the types were taken from metadata supplied by the sample provider, not from assay-based typing.

What the study reported, not specific to this receptor: The quantity of clinical and demographic metadata differed by source and by participant and was supplied without curation.

Rearrangement joined TRBV5-6 to TRBJ1-3, with 7 bases in between that match TRBD1. This clonotype was sampled from a man older than 75 with acute or convalescent COVID-19. Sequences were obtained from peripheral blood. The CDR3 protein: CASSLLGDRESGWGNTIYF. Here is the DNA: TGTGCCAGCAGCCTGCTCGGCGACAGGGAGTCAGGATGGGGAAACACCATATATTTT.